The rows below give T cell receptor beta chains drawn from one sample of a study of T cells in Graves' hyperthyroidism and ophthalmopathy. TCRdb re-derived calls from the multiplex PCR reads in MiXCR, one entry per CDR3 protein. This repertoire shows around 620,000 distinct CDR3 sequences, approximately 15% found once; its top ten account for over 6%. Input material: blood. All receptors come from a young woman with Graves' ophthalmopathy. Both conserved end residues are part of each CDR3. A D gene is named only where the DNA matches it firmly. The listing skips clone size in some rows; elsewhere it reads once, few, many or a size class.

CDR3: CASSRTNPTDTQYF
DNA: TGCGCCAGCAGCCGGACCAACCCCACAGATACGCAGTATTTT
size: many
V: TRBV5-1
D: .
J: TRBJ2-3

CDR3: CASSPQGQGGYTF
DNA: TGTGCCAGTAGTCCGCAGGGACAGGGAGGCTACACCTTC
size: many
V: TRBV19
D: TRBD1
J: TRBJ1-2

CDR3: CASKDTSGRVWGEQFF
DNA: TGTGCCAGTAAGGATACTAGCGGGAGGGTGTGGGGTGAGCAGTTCTTC
size: few
V: TRBV19
D: TRBD2
J: TRBJ2-1

CDR3: CAWSGGAKDTQYF
DNA: TGTGCCTGGAGTGGGGGGGCGAAAGATACGCAGTATTTT
size: many
V: TRBV30
D: .
J: TRBJ2-3

CDR3: CASSEEQGDTQYF
DNA: TGTGCCAGCAGTGAAGAGCAGGGGGATACGCAGTATTTT
size: .
V: TRBV7-3
D: .
J: TRBJ2-3

CDR3: CASSYSRGGGRPYNEQFF
DNA: TGTGCCAGCAGTTACTCGCGGGGGGGAGGGCGCCCCTACAATGAGCAGTTCTTC
size: few
V: TRBV6-5
D: TRBD2
J: TRBJ2-1

CDR3: CASSQVMRERGTDTQYF
DNA: TGCGCCAGCAGCCAAGTAATGCGGGAAAGGGGAACAGATACGCAGTATTTT
size: .
V: TRBV4-1
D: .
J: TRBJ2-3

CDR3: CASSYDRQATEAFF
DNA: TGTGCCAGCAGTTACGACAGGCAAGCCACTGAAGCTTTCTTT
size: many
V: TRBV6-5
D: .
J: TRBJ1-1

CDR3: CASSLVRGQVGEQFF
DNA: TGTGCCAGCAGCTTAGTAAGGGGACAGGTTGGTGAGCAGTTCTTC
size: many
V: TRBV7-3
D: TRBD1
J: TRBJ2-1

CDR3: CASSLARDRALISRVTQYF
DNA: TGCGCCAGCAGCTTGGCCCGGGACAGGGCGCTTATATCACGGGTTACGCAGTATTTT
size: .
V: TRBV5-1
D: TRBD1
J: TRBJ2-3

CDR3: CSAKGRESSYEQYF
DNA: TGCAGTGCCAAGGGCAGGGAGAGCTCCTACGAGCAGTACTTC
size: many
V: TRBV20-1
D: .
J: TRBJ2-7

CDR3: CAVRGPLDTEAFF
DNA: TGTGCCGTCAGGGGTCCCTTGGACACTGAAGCTTTCTTT
size: once
V: TRBV10-3
D: .
J: TRBJ1-1

CDR3: CSARDPGRAFRSGNTIYF
DNA: TGCAGTGCTAGAGATCCCGGCAGGGCCTTCCGCTCTGGAAACACCATATATTTT
size: .
V: TRBV20-1
D: .
J: TRBJ1-3

CDR3: CSVEDPGTQQFF
DNA: TGCAGCGTTGAAGACCCGGGGACGCAGCAGTTCTTC
size: few
V: TRBV29-1
D: .
J: TRBJ2-1

CDR3: CASSYGEGFTTDTQYF
DNA: TGTGCCAGCAGTTATGGGGAGGGGTTTACCACAGATACGCAGTATTTT
size: .
V: TRBV6-9
D: TRBD2
J: TRBJ2-3

CDR3: CASSFGGYSYNEQFF
DNA: TGTGCCAGCAGTTTCGGAGGGTACTCCTACAATGAGCAGTTCTTC
size: many
V: TRBV28
D: .
J: TRBJ2-1

CDR3: CASAPWGREYGEQYF
DNA: TGTGCCAGCGCCCCTTGGGGGCGGGAGTACGGCGAGCAGTACTTC
size: .
V: TRBV6-1
D: .
J: TRBJ2-7

CDR3: CASSLGGQEAYEQYF
DNA: TGTGCCAGCAGCTTAGGGGGACAGGAGGCCTACGAGCAGTACTTC
size: many
V: TRBV7-8
D: TRBD1
J: TRBJ2-7